This T cell receptor beta chain was identified in a study of breast tumors, draining lymph nodes, adjacent tissues. General observations from the study: Tumor TCR diversity was below lymph nodes but above nontumor tissue.

For this clonotype: Its specificity is not known. A read error may produce the germline difference seen at one junction end.

MiXCR, run by TCRdb on the multiplex PCR reads, gives a single entry per CDR3 protein. The table has around 110,000 distinct CDR3 sequences, roughly 29% seen once. The CDR3 has 15 amino acids. Germline CDR1 is SEHNR and CDR2 is FQNEAQ (reference sequence). Breast cancer patients provided tissue from their axillary draining lymph nodes. The clonotype originates from a female donor with breast cancer. Some clones in this sample may be carry-over from other donors' samples. Sequences were obtained from axillary lymph node tissue. V usage is TRBV7-9 and J usage is TRBJ2-1, with TRBD2 matching 10 bases. The CDR3 region is CASSLGSSGSNEQLF. For the CDR3, the DNA is TGTGCCAGCAGCCTAGGGTCTAGCGGGAGCAATGAGCAACTCTTC.